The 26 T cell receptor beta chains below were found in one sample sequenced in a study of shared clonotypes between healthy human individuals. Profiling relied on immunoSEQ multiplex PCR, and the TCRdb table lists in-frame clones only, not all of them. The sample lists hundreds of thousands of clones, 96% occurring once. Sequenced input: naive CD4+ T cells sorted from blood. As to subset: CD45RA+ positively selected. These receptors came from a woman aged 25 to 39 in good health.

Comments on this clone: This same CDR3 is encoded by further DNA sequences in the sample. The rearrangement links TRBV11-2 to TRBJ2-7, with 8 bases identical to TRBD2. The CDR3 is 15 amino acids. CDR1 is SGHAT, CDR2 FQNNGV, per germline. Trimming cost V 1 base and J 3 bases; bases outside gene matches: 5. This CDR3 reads CASSLGSGSIYEQYF. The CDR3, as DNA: TGTGCCAGCAGCTTAGGGAGCGGGAGTATCTACGAGCAGTACTTC.

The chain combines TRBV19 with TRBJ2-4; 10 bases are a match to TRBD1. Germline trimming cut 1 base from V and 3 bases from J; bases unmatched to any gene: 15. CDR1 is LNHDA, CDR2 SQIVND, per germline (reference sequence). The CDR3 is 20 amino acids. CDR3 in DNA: TGTGCCAGTAGTATAGCTGCGAATCGGGACAGGGGAGAATGCAAAAACATTCAGTACTTC. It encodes CASSIAANRDRGECKNIQYF.

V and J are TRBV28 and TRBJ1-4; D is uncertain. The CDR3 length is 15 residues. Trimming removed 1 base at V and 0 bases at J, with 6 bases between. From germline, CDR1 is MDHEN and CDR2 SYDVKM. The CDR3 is CASSLFGATNEKLFF. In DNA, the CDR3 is TGTGCCAGCAGTTTATTTGGTGCAACTAATGAAAAACTGTTTTTT.

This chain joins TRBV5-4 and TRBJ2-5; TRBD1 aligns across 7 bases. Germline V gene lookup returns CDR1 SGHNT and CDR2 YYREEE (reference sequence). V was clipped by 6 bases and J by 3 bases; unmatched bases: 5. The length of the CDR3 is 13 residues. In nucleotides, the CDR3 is TGTGCCAGCAACGTACAGGGGAAAGAGACCCAGTACTTC. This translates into CASNVQGKETQYF.

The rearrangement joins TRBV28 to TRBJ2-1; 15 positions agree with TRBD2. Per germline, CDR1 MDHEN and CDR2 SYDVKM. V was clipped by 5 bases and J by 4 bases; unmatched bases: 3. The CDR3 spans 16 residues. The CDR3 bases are TGTGCCAGCAGTGGGGGACTAGCGGGAGGTTACAATGAGCAGTTCTTC. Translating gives CASSGGLAGGYNEQFF.

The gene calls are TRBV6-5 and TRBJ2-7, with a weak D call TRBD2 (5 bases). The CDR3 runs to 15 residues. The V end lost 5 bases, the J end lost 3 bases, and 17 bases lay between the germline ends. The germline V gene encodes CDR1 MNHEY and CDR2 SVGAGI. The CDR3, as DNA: TGTGCCAGCAGTCCCAGTCGGGGAGCCCTCTACGAGCAGTACTTC. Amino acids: CASSPSRGALYEQYF.

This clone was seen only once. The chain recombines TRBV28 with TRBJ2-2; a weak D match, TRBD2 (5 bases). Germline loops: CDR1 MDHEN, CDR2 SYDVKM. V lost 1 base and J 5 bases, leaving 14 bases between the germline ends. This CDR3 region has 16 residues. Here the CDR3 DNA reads TGTGCCAGCAGTTTATTTGGAGGTCCTGGTACCGGGGAGCTGTTTTTT. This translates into CASSLFGGPGTGELFF.

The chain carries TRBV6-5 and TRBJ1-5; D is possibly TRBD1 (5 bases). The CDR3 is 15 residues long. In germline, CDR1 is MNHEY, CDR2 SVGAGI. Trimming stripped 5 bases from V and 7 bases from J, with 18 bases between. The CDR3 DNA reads TGTGCCAGCAGTGCCTTCGACTGGGGCGGGCAGCCCCAGCATTTT. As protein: CASSAFDWGGQPQHF.

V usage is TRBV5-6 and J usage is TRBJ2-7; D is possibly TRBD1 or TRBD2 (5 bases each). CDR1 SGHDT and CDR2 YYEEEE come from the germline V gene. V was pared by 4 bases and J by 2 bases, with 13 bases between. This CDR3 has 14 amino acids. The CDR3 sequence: CASSVGPRPYEQYF. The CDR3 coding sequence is TGTGCCAGCAGCGTGGGACCGCGCCCCTACGAGCAGTACTTC.

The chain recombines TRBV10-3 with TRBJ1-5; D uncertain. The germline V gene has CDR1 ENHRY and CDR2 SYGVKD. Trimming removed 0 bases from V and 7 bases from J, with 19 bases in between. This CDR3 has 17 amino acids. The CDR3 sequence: CAISESPLRTIGQPQHF. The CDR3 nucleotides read TGTGCCATCAGTGAGTCCCCGCTCAGGACGATAGGGCAGCCCCAGCATTTT.

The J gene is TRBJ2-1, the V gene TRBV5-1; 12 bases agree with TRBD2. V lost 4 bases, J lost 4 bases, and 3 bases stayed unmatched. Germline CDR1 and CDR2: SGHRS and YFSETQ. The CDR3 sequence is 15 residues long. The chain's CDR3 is CASSIGTSGYNEQFF. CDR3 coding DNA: TGCGCCAGCAGCATCGGGACTAGCGGGTACAATGAGCAGTTCTTC.

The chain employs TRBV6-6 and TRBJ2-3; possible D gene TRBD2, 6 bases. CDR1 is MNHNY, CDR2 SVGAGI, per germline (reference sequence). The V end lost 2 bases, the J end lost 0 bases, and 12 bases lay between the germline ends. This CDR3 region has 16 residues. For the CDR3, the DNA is TGTGCCAGCAGTTACGTCGTCGCGGGAAGCACAGATACGCAGTATTTT. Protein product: CASSYVVAGSTDTQYF.

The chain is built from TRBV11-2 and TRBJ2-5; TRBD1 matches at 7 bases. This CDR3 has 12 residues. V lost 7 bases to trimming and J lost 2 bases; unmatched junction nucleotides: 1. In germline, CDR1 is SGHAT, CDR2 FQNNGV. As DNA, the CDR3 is TGTGCCAGCACGGGACAGCAAGAGACCCAGTACTTC. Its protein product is CASTGQQETQYF.

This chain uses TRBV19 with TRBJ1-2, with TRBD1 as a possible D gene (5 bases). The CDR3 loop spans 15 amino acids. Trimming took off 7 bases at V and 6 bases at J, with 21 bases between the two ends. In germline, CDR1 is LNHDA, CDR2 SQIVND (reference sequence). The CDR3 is CASTSRDLPRDGYTF. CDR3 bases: TGTGCCAGTACGTCCCGGGACCTCCCACGGGATGGCTACACCTTC.

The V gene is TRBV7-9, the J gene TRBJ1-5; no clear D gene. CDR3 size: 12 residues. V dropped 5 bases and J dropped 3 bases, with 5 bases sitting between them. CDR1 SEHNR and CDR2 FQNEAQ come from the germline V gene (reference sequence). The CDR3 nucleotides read TGTGCCAGCAGCCAGAACAATCAGCCCCAGCATTTT. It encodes CASSQNNQPQHF.

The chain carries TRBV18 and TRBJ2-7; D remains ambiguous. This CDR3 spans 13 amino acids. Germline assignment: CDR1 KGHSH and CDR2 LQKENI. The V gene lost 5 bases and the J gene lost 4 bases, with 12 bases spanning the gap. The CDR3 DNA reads TGTGCCAGCTCAAAGGGAAGTGAATACGAGCAGTACTTC. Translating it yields CASSKGSEYEQYF.

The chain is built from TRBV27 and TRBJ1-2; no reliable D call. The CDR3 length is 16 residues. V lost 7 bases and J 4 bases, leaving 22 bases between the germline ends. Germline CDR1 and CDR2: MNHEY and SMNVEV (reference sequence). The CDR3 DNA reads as TGTGCCAGCACGGACGGACCGCCGGGGTCAGTCTATGGCTACACCTTC. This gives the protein CASTDGPPGSVYGYTF.

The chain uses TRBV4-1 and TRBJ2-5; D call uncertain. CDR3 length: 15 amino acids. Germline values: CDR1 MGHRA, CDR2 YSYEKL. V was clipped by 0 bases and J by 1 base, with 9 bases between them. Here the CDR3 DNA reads TGCGCCAGCAGCCAAGACCAACGGGCCCAAGAGACCCAGTACTTC. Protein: CASSQDQRAQETQYF.

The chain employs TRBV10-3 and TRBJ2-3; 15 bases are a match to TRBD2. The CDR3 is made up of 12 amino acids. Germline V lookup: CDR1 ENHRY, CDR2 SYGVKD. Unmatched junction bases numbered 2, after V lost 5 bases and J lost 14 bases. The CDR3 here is CAISPGLAGGYF. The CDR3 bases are TGTGCCATCAGTCCGGGACTAGCGGGAGGGTATTTT.

The CDR3 region has the DNA TGTGCCAGCAGCTCGCGGGAGACCAATGAGCAGTTCTTC. Translated, it gives CASSSRETNEQFF. The chain combines TRBV5-4 with TRBJ2-1; 7 bases map to TRBD2. The CDR3 spans 13 residues. The junction had 3 bases not matched to a gene; V was cut back by 3 bases and J by 6 bases. Germline V lookup: CDR1 SGHNT, CDR2 YYREEE (reference sequence).

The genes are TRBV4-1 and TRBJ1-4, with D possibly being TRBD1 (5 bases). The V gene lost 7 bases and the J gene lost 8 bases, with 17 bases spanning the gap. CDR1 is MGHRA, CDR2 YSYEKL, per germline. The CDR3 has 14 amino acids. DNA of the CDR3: TGCGCCAGCAACTCCTGGCAGGGAGGCGAAAAACTGTTTTTT. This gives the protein CASNSWQGGEKLFF.

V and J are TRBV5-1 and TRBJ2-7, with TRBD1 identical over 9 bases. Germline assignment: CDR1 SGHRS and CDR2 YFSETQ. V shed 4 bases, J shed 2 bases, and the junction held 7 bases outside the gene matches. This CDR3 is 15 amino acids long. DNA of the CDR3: TGCGCCAGCAGCGGCGGACAGGGGTTCCCCTACGAGCAGTACTTC. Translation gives CASSGGQGFPYEQYF.

CDR3 amino acids: CASSQELAGELFF. The CDR3 nucleotides read TGTGCCAGCAGCCAAGAACTAGCCGGGGAGCTGTTTTTT. The chain combines TRBV4-2 with TRBJ2-2; tentatively, D is TRBD2 (5 bases). Trimming stripped 0 bases from V and 6 bases from J, with 5 bases between. Germline CDR1 and CDR2: LGHNA and YNFKEQ. This CDR3 is 13 amino acids long.

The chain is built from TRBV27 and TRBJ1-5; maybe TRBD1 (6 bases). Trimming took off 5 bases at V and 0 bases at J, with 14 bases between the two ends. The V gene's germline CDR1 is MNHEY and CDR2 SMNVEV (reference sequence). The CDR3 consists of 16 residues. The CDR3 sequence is CASSLTGQYSNQPQHF. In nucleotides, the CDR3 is TGTGCCAGCAGTCTAACCGGACAGTATAGCAATCAGCCCCAGCATTTT.

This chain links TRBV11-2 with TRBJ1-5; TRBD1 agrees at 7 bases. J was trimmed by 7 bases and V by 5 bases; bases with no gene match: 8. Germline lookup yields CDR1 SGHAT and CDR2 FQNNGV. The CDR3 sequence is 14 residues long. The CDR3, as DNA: TGTGCCAGCAGCCTTGGGACAGATGGGCAGCCCCAGCATTTT. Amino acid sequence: CASSLGTDGQPQHF.

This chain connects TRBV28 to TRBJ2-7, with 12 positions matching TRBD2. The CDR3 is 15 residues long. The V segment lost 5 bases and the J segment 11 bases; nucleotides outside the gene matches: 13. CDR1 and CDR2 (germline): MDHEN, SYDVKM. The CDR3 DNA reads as TGTGCCAGCAGTCCCACGCTAGCGGGAGGGCCTAGAAAGTACTTC. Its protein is CASSPTLAGGPRKYF.